The clone carrying this TCR beta chain was detected once. Its antigen is as yet unknown. This sample is drawn from a study of OX40 agonist ivuxolimab in advanced cancers. In the study overall: Every 2 weeks, patients got intravenous ivuxolimab at one of six dose levels (0.01-10 mg/kg). Treatment received earlier with anti-PD-1, anti-PD-L1 or anti-CTLA-4 agents was allowed, and under 50% had some.

Sequencing used immunoSEQ multiplex PCR; TCRdb keeps in-frame clones, though not all of them. The profile shows roughly 70,000 clones, roughly 87% of them singletons. Whole-study results and caveats: Nonresponders included some who also had low normalized T-cell clonal expansion.

Sequencing used CD4+ or CD8+ T cells sorted from blood, obtained in a trial of the OX40 agonist ivuxolimab. This clonotype was obtained from an adult with an advanced solid tumor such as melanoma, head and neck, liver or kidney cancer.

The CDR3 spells CASSQFRDGTYEQYF. The CDR3 DNA reads as TGCGCCAGCAGCCAATTCCGGGACGGTACCTACGAGCAGTACTTC. This chain connects TRBV4-3 to TRBJ2-7; D is possibly TRBD1 or TRBD2 (5 bases each). Germline CDR1 LGHNA, CDR2 YSLEER. There are 15 residues in the CDR3. V lost 2 bases and J 2 bases, leaving 13 bases between the germline ends.